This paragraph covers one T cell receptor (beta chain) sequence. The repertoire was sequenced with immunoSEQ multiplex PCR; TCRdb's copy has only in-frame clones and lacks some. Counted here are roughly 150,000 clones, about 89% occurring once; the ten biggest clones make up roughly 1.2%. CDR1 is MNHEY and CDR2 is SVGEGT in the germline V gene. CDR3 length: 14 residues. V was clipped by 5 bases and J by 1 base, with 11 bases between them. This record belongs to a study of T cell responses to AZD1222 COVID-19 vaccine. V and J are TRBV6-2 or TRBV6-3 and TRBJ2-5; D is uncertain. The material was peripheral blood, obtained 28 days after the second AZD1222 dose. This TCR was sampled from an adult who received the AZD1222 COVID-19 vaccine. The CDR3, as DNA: TGTGCCAGCAGTCCCGGCCAAGTCCAAGAGACCCAGTACTTC. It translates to CASSPGQVQETQYF.